This T cell receptor (beta chain) is drawn from a study of T cells expressing NK-cell markers. Study details: Investigators obtained TCR beta repertoires from sorted CD3+CD56+NKG2C+, CD3+CD56+NKG2C- and CD3+CD56-NKG2C+ T cells. Seven sequenced donors out of eight were HCMV-seropositive, one seronegative.

On this clonotype: Its antigen is unidentified.

The CDR3 is 18 amino acids. Germline CDR1 and CDR2: MGHRA and YSYEKL. Overall study results and limits: About six donors showed dominant NKG2C+ clonotypes comprising about 1.0-7.0% of their CD8+ T cells.

TCRdb re-called the 5' RACE reads and gives one entry per CDR3 protein, without DNA. The listing records 300,000 to 500,000 distinct CDR3 sequences. The genes are TRBV4-1 and TRBJ2-3; TCRdb's D gene call, TRBD2, goes unchecked for lack of DNA. Input material: blood T cells: a sorted CD56 or NKG2C T cell subset, CD4+ or CD8+ T cells, or bulk PBMC T cells (not recorded which). The receptor was isolated from a woman between 45 and 65 years old in good health. The CDR3 sequence is CASSQDRGTSGSTDTQYF.